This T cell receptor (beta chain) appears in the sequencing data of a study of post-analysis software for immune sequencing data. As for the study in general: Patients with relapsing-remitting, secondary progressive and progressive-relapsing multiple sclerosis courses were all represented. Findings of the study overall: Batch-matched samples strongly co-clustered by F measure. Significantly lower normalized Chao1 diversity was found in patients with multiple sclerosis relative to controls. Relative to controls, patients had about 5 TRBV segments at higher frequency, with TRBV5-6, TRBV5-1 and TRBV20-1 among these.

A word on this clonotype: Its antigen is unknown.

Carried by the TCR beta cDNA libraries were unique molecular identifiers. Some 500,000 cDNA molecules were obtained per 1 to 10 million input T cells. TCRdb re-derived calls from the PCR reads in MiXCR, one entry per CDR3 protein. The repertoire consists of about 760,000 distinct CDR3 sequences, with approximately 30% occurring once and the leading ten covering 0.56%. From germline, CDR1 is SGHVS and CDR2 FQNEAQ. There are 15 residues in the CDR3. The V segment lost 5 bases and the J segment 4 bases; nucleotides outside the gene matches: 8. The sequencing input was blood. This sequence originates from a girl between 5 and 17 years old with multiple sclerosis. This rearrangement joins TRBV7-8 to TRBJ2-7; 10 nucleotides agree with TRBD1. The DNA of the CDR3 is TGTGCCAGCAGCCTCGCTAGGGGACAGGGGTACGAGCAGTACTTC. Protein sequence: CASSLARGQGYEQYF.